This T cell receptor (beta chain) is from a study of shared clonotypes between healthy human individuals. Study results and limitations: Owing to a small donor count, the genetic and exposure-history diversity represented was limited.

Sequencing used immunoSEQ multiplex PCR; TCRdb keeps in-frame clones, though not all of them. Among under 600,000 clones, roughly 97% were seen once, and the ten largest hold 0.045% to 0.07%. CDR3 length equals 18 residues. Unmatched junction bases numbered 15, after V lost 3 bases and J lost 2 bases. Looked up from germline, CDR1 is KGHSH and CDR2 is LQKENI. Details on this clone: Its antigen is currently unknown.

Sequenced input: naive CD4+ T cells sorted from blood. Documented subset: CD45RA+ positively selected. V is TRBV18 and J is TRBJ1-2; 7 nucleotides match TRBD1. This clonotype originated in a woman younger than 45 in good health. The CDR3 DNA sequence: TGTGCCAGCTCACCGGGACAGCTCCACTCGCTGCGGAACTATGGCTACACCTTC. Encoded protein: CASSPGQLHSLRNYGYTF.